A selection of T cell receptor beta chains follows, all from one sample in a study of blood T cell repertoires in COVID-19. Profiled with immunoSEQ multiplex PCR; TCRdb holds only in-frame clones, not every one. Of about 220,000 clones in the sample, 80% to 90% were seen once. The sample taken for sequencing was PBMCs or T cells enriched from blood (not recorded which). All receptors come from a woman aged 45-65 years with acute COVID-19. The CDR3 runs from the conserved cysteine through the conserved F or W. A D gene is named only where the DNA matches it firmly. A row's size may be missing; if present it is once, few, many or a size class.

V gene: TRBV9; D gene: TRBD1; J gene: TRBJ2-2; clone size: -; CDR3 protein: CASSVEGTGRYGELFF; CDR3 DNA: TGTGCCAGCAGCGTAGAGGGGACAGGGAGGTACGGGGAGCTGTTTTTT
V gene: TRBV24-1; D gene: -; J gene: TRBJ1-5; clone size: once; CDR3 protein: CATSDPGDQPQHF; CDR3 DNA: TGTGCCACCAGTGACCCCGGTGATCAGCCCCAGCATTTT
V gene: TRBV21-1; D gene: -; J gene: TRBJ1-1; clone size: -; CDR3 protein: CASSKGGNTEAFF; CDR3 DNA: TGTGCCAGCAGCAAAGGCGGGAACACTGAAGCTTTCTTT
V gene: TRBV19; D gene: TRBD2; J gene: TRBJ2-1; clone size: few; CDR3 protein: CASSPPFLLAGVSNEQFF; CDR3 DNA: TGTGCCAGTAGCCCGCCGTTTCTACTAGCGGGAGTCTCCAATGAGCAGTTCTTC
V gene: TRBV3-1/TRBV3-2; D gene: TRBD2; J gene: TRBJ2-2; clone size: -; CDR3 protein: CASRPGLGNTGELFF; CDR3 DNA: TGTGCCAGCAGGCCAGGACTAGGGAACACCGGGGAGCTGTTTTTT
V gene: TRBV30; D gene: -; J gene: TRBJ2-5; clone size: -; CDR3 protein: CAWSAPSTGPETQYF; CDR3 DNA: TGTGCCTGGAGTGCCCCCTCGACAGGCCCAGAGACCCAGTACTTC
V gene: TRBV4-1; D gene: TRBD2; J gene: TRBJ2-1; clone size: -; CDR3 protein: CASTENPTSGSRNEQFF; CDR3 DNA: TGCGCCAGCACCGAGAACCCGACTAGCGGGAGTCGCAATGAGCAGTTCTTC
V gene: TRBV7-2; D gene: TRBD1; J gene: TRBJ1-1; clone size: -; CDR3 protein: CASSIRQGLNTEAFF; CDR3 DNA: TGTGCCAGCAGCATAAGACAGGGTTTGAACACTGAAGCTTTCTTT
V gene: TRBV19; D gene: TRBD1; J gene: TRBJ1-2; clone size: -; CDR3 protein: CASSIDLAGGEYGYTF; CDR3 DNA: TGTGCCAGTAGTATAGATCTGGCAGGGGGCGAATATGGCTACACCTTC
V gene: TRBV19; D gene: -; J gene: TRBJ2-7; clone size: -; CDR3 protein: CASSISRVSYEQYF; CDR3 DNA: TGTGCCAGTAGTATATCTCGCGTCTCCTACGAGCAGTACTTC
V gene: TRBV30; D gene: -; J gene: TRBJ1-3; clone size: -; CDR3 protein: CAWWTAGNTIYF; CDR3 DNA: TGTGCCTGGTGGACAGCGGGAAACACCATATATTTT
V gene: TRBV28; D gene: -; J gene: TRBJ1-2; clone size: -; CDR3 protein: CASSSTGPYGYTF; CDR3 DNA: TGTGCCAGCAGTTCGACAGGTCCCTATGGCTACACCTTC
V gene: TRBV5-1; D gene: -; J gene: TRBJ1-5; clone size: -; CDR3 protein: CASSLDGGSGQPQHF; CDR3 DNA: TGCGCCAGCAGCTTGGATGGTGGATCCGGGCAGCCCCAGCATTTT
V gene: TRBV7-9; D gene: -; J gene: TRBJ2-7; clone size: -; CDR3 protein: CASSLGQGSSYEQYF; CDR3 DNA: TGTGCCAGCAGCTTAGGGCAGGGGAGCTCCTACGAGCAGTACTTC
V gene: TRBV7-2; D gene: -; J gene: TRBJ2-3; clone size: -; CDR3 protein: CASRATTGTDTQYF; CDR3 DNA: TGTGCCAGCCGAGCTACCACAGGGACGGATACGCAGTATTTT
V gene: TRBV28; D gene: -; J gene: TRBJ1-5; clone size: -; CDR3 protein: CASSLRDYNQPQHF; CDR3 DNA: TGTGCCAGCTCGCTCCGGGATTACAATCAGCCCCAGCATTTT
V gene: TRBV11-2; D gene: -; J gene: TRBJ2-7; clone size: -; CDR3 protein: CASSLVQGSLTYEQYF; CDR3 DNA: TGTGCCAGCAGCTTAGTCCAGGGATCACTAACCTACGAGCAGTACTTC
V gene: TRBV10-3; D gene: TRBD1; J gene: TRBJ1-2; clone size: -; CDR3 protein: CATRTGLMDGYTF; CDR3 DNA: TGTGCCACCAGGACAGGGTTAATGGATGGCTACACCTTC
V gene: TRBV5-1; D gene: TRBD1; J gene: TRBJ1-2; clone size: once; CDR3 protein: CASSPGTGGGYTF; CDR3 DNA: TGCGCCAGCAGCCCCGGGACAGGGGGCGGCTACACCTTC
V gene: TRBV11-2; D gene: TRBD1; J gene: TRBJ1-4; clone size: -; CDR3 protein: CASSFRQGDEKLFF; CDR3 DNA: TGTGCCAGCAGCTTTAGACAGGGCGATGAAAAACTGTTTTTT
V gene: TRBV2; D gene: -; J gene: TRBJ2-7; clone size: -; CDR3 protein: CASRRVEQYF; CDR3 DNA: TGTGCCAGTCGACGGGTCGAGCAGTACTTC
V gene: TRBV28; D gene: TRBD2; J gene: TRBJ2-2; clone size: -; CDR3 protein: CASSSTSGRTGELFF; CDR3 DNA: TGTGCCAGCAGTTCGACTAGCGGGAGAACCGGGGAGCTGTTTTTT
V gene: TRBV27; D gene: -; J gene: TRBJ2-4; clone size: -; CDR3 protein: CASSLSSGEAKNIQYF; CDR3 DNA: TGTGCCAGCAGTTTAAGTTCAGGGGAAGCCAAAAACATTCAGTACTTC
V gene: TRBV18; D gene: TRBD1; J gene: TRBJ2-7; clone size: -; CDR3 protein: CASSPRGQGAHEQYF; CDR3 DNA: TGTGCCAGCTCACCCAGGGGACAGGGGGCTCACGAGCAGTACTTC
V gene: TRBV28; D gene: TRBD1; J gene: TRBJ1-2; clone size: -; CDR3 protein: CASSSDRGRYGYTF; CDR3 DNA: TGTGCCAGCAGTTCGGACAGGGGACGCTATGGCTACACCTTC
V gene: TRBV18; D gene: TRBD1; J gene: TRBJ1-1; clone size: -; CDR3 protein: CASSLGTGVNTEAFF; CDR3 DNA: TGTGCCAGCTCACTCGGGACAGGGGTTAACACTGAAGCTTTCTTT
V gene: TRBV27; D gene: -; J gene: TRBJ2-7; clone size: once; CDR3 protein: CASSLFPGTYEQYF; CDR3 DNA: TGTGCCAGCAGTTTATTCCCAGGAACCTACGAGCAGTACTTC
V gene: TRBV28; D gene: -; J gene: TRBJ1-1; clone size: few; CDR3 protein: CASFGRMNTEAFF; CDR3 DNA: TGTGCCAGCTTTGGGAGGATGAACACTGAAGCTTTCTTT
V gene: TRBV19; D gene: TRBD1; J gene: TRBJ1-5; clone size: -; CDR3 protein: CASSTNRGIGNQPQHF; CDR3 DNA: TGTGCCAGTAGTACAAACAGGGGGATTGGCAATCAGCCCCAGCATTTT
V gene: TRBV12-3/TRBV12-4; D gene: -; J gene: TRBJ2-6; clone size: -; CDR3 protein: CASRASGANVLTF; CDR3 DNA: TGTGCCAGCAGGGCTTCTGGGGCCAACGTCCTGACTTTC
V gene: TRBV7-9; D gene: -; J gene: TRBJ2-7; clone size: -; CDR3 protein: CASSHTYEQYF; CDR3 DNA: TGTGCCAGCAGCCACACCTACGAGCAGTACTTC
V gene: TRBV6-2/TRBV6-3; D gene: -; J gene: TRBJ1-1; clone size: few; CDR3 protein: CASSYLRVDTEAFF; CDR3 DNA: TGTGCCAGCAGTTACCTCCGGGTTGATACTGAAGCTTTCTTT
V gene: TRBV5-1; D gene: -; J gene: TRBJ1-1; clone size: -; CDR3 protein: CASSRTGMNTEAFF; CDR3 DNA: TGCGCCAGCAGTAGAACAGGGATGAACACTGAAGCTTTCTTT
V gene: TRBV7-9; D gene: -; J gene: TRBJ1-2; clone size: -; CDR3 protein: CASSRTGLNYGYTF; CDR3 DNA: TGTGCCAGCAGCCGAACAGGGTTGAACTATGGCTACACCTTC
V gene: TRBV7-8; D gene: TRBD1; J gene: TRBJ2-7; clone size: few; CDR3 protein: CASSFRDRYEQYF; CDR3 DNA: TGTGCCAGCAGCTTCCGGGACAGGTACGAGCAGTACTTC
V gene: TRBV21-1; D gene: -; J gene: TRBJ2-2; clone size: -; CDR3 protein: CASSKKREGYTGELFF; CDR3 DNA: TGTGCCAGCAGCAAAAAGCGGGAGGGTTACACCGGGGAGCTGTTTTTT
V gene: TRBV27; D gene: -; J gene: TRBJ1-6; clone size: once; CDR3 protein: CASSLRGANLNNSPLHF; CDR3 DNA: TGTGCCAGCAGTCTGCGGGGCGCAAACCTTAATAATTCACCCCTCCACTTT
V gene: TRBV19; D gene: -; J gene: TRBJ2-1; clone size: once; CDR3 protein: CASSLGARSSYNEQFF; CDR3 DNA: TGTGCCAGTAGTTTGGGGGCGAGAAGCTCCTACAATGAGCAGTTCTTC